This is a list of T cell receptor beta chains from one sample in a study of blood T cell repertoires in COVID-19. The method was immunoSEQ multiplex PCR; TCRdb's version includes in-frame clones alone and lacks a portion of them. The sample includes about 240,000 clones, about 79% of them seen just once. The sequenced sample was peripheral blood. The receptors originated from a woman of 80 years or more with acute or convalescent COVID-19. CDR3s include the opening cysteine and the closing phenylalanine or tryptophan. D genes are given only for firm matches. Size is stated for part of the rows, as once, few or many counts, or as a class when the clone is expanded.

d_gene,abundance,v_gene,j_gene,CDR3nt,CDR3aa
.,.,TRBV5-6,TRBJ1-3,TGTGCCAGCAGCTTGGGCGGTAGCTCTGGAAACACCATATATTTT,CASSLGGSSGNTIYF
.,.,TRBV7-8,TRBJ1-6,TGTGCCAGCAGCTTAGTGGCATCGGCGGGTTCACCCCTCCACTTT,CASSLVASAGSPLHF
.,.,TRBV9,TRBJ2-1,TGTGCCAGCAGCGTCGACTTAGCGGTTTCCTACAATGAGCAGTTCTTC,CASSVDLAVSYNEQFF
.,.,TRBV30,TRBJ2-2,TGTGCCTGGAGTGTACTACAGGGCGACACCGGGGAGCTGTTTTTT,CAWSVLQGDTGELFF
TRBD2,.,TRBV7-3,TRBJ2-5,TGTGCCAGCAGCTTATCGGGGGGACTGCAAGAGACCCAGTACTTC,CASSLSGGLQETQYF
.,.,TRBV2,TRBJ1-5,TGTGCCAGCAGAACAACAGGGTATAGCAATCAGCCCCAGCATTTT,CASRTTGYSNQPQHF
.,.,TRBV7-6,TRBJ2-1,TGTGCCAGATCGGGGGACTACAATGAGCAGTTCTTC,CARSGDYNEQFF
.,.,TRBV5-1,TRBJ2-5,TGCGCCAGCAGCTTGGAGGGGTCAGGGCGGGAGACCCAGTACTTC,CASSLEGSGRETQYF
.,.,TRBV27,TRBJ2-6,TGTGCCAGCAGTTTGGAGGATCCCACCTCTGGGGCCAACGTCCTGACTTTC,CASSLEDPTSGANVLTF
.,.,TRBV5-4,TRBJ1-1,TGTGCCAGCAGCTTAGTAGGGGCCCCTGAAGCTTTCTTT,CASSLVGAPEAFF
TRBD1,.,TRBV19,TRBJ1-1,TGTGCCAGTAGGGTGACAGGGGGCGCGACTGAAGCTTTCTTT,CASRVTGGATEAFF
TRBD2,.,TRBV9,TRBJ2-1,TGTGCCAGCAGCCCCACGGGACTAGCCTACAATGAGCAGTTCTTC,CASSPTGLAYNEQFF
.,few,TRBV3-1/TRBV3-2,TRBJ1-5,TGTGCCAGCAGCCAAGATTTGCAGAATCAGCCCCAGCATTTT,CASSQDLQNQPQHF
TRBD2,.,TRBV5-1,TRBJ2-7,TGCGCCAGCAGCTTGGCAGCGGGGGCCTACGAGCAGTACTTC,CASSLAAGAYEQYF
.,.,TRBV7-2,TRBJ1-1,TGTGCCAGCAGCCTTACAGCCTCTATGAACACTGAAGCTTTCTTT,CASSLTASMNTEAFF
.,.,TRBV11-2,TRBJ2-7,TGTGCCAGCAGCCCCGGGACATTGAAACTTCCCTACGAGCAGTACTTC,CASSPGTLKLPYEQYF
.,.,TRBV30,TRBJ2-2,TGTGCCTGGAGTGTAGGGTCGGGGTCAAGGGAGCTGTTTTTT,CAWSVGSGSRELFF
.,once,TRBV20-1,TRBJ2-7,TGCAGTGCGGGGCCCTCCTACGAGCAGTACTTC,CSAGPSYEQYF
.,.,TRBV5-1,TRBJ2-6,TGCGCCAGCAGCTTGGCCTCAGGGGTCGGGGCCAACGTCCTGACTTTC,CASSLASGVGANVLTF
TRBD1,.,TRBV19,TRBJ2-7,TGTGCCAGTAGTATTGGGACAGGGACCTCCTCCGAGCAGTACTTC,CASSIGTGTSSEQYF
TRBD1,.,TRBV2,TRBJ1-5,TGTGCCAGCGAAGGGACAGGGAATCAGCCCCAGCATTTT,CASEGTGNQPQHF
.,few,TRBV19,TRBJ1-1,TGTGCCAGTAGTAAAACAGATAACACTGAAGCTTTCTTT,CASSKTDNTEAFF
.,.,TRBV3-1/TRBV3-2,TRBJ2-1,TGTGCCAGCAGCCAATGGCTTAACAATGAGCAGTTCTTC,CASSQWLNNEQFF
TRBD2,.,TRBV3-1/TRBV3-2,TRBJ2-4,TGTGCCAGCAGCCAAGAGGGGAGCGGGGGGCCGAAAAACATTCAGTACTTC,CASSQEGSGGPKNIQYF
.,.,TRBV12-3/TRBV12-4,TRBJ2-3,TGTGCCAGCACCGAAGCCGATACGCAGTATTTT,CASTEADTQYF
TRBD1,once,TRBV18,TRBJ1-2,TGTGCCAGCTCACCACCGACAGGGGATGTGGGCTACACCTTC,CASSPPTGDVGYTF
.,.,TRBV28,TRBJ1-4,TGTGCCAGCAGGACTGCGGACAGTTATAATGAAAAACTGTTTTTT,CASRTADSYNEKLFF
TRBD2,.,TRBV14,TRBJ2-1,TGTGCCAGCAGCCAAGGAAGATCGGGACTAGGGACCTACAATGAGCAGTTCTTC,CASSQGRSGLGTYNEQFF
TRBD1,.,TRBV6-6,TRBJ2-7,TGTGCCAGCAGTACCCGGGACAGGGTGGAGCAGTACTTC,CASSTRDRVEQYF
TRBD2,.,TRBV7-3,TRBJ2-2,TGTGCCAGCAGCATCACTAGCGGTGGCACCGGGGAGCTGTTTTTT,CASSITSGGTGELFF
.,.,TRBV7-2,TRBJ1-1,TGTGCCAGCAGCTTAGTGGGGGCAGGGGCTGAAGCTTTCTTT,CASSLVGAGAEAFF
.,.,TRBV30,TRBJ1-3,TGTGCCTGGAGTAACAGGGCTGGAAACACCATATATTTT,CAWSNRAGNTIYF
TRBD1,few,TRBV6-6,TRBJ1-5,TGTGCCGGCGGGACAGTCAATCAGCCCCAGCATTTT,CAGGTVNQPQHF
TRBD1,.,TRBV18,TRBJ2-3,TGTGCCAGCTCACCCGTGGGGACAGTACTAAACACAGATACGCAGTATTTT,CASSPVGTVLNTDTQYF
TRBD1,few,TRBV6-1,TRBJ1-2,TGTGCCAGCAGTCGCTACAGGGGGCCGAACTATGGCTACACCTTC,CASSRYRGPNYGYTF
.,.,TRBV3-1/TRBV3-2,TRBJ2-5,TGTGCCAGCAGCTCCCGAGGGGGGGGGACCCAGTACTTC,CASSSRGGGTQYF
.,.,TRBV19,TRBJ1-4,TGTGCCAGTAGTGCCAGGGGTTGGGGGCAGATTGAAAAACTGTTTTTT,CASSARGWGQIEKLFF
TRBD1,.,TRBV5-1,TRBJ2-3,TGCGCCAGCAGCCTGGGACAGGCTCCCACAGATACGCAGTATTTT,CASSLGQAPTDTQYF
.,.,TRBV27,TRBJ2-2,TGTGCCAGCAGTCTGACAGGGAACACCGGGGAGCTGTTTTTT,CASSLTGNTGELFF
.,.,TRBV5-6,TRBJ1-4,TGTGCCAGCAGCTCCGCCGATGGGGCGGCTAATGAAAAACTGTTTTTT,CASSSADGAANEKLFF
TRBD1,.,TRBV10-3,TRBJ2-7,TGTGCCATCAGCGCCGGGACAGGGGTTTACGAGCAGTACTTC,CAISAGTGVYEQYF
.,.,TRBV27,TRBJ2-7,TGTGCCAGCAGTTCCCGGGGACTGCGCGAGCAGTACTTC,CASSSRGLREQYF
.,.,TRBV4-1,TRBJ2-5,TGCGCCAGCAGCCAAACACTAAACCAAGAGACCCAGTACTTC,CASSQTLNQETQYF
.,.,TRBV7-8,TRBJ1-1,TGTGCCAGCAGCTTAGTTATGCTCGCGACTGAAGCTTTCTTT,CASSLVMLATEAFF
.,.,TRBV19,TRBJ2-1,TGTGCCAGTACTCTCGGGGGCGGGAGCATCTACAATGAGCAGTTCTTC,CASTLGGGSIYNEQFF
TRBD1,.,TRBV7-9,TRBJ1-1,TGTGCCAGCAGCTCCCCTGGACAGGGTATAACGGAAGCTTTCTTT,CASSSPGQGITEAFF
.,few,TRBV7-9,TRBJ2-5,TGTGCCAGCAGCTTGGGGGAAGCGACTAGAGGAGAGACCCAGTACTTC,CASSLGEATRGETQYF
TRBD2,.,TRBV5-1,TRBJ2-3,TGCGCCAGCAGCTTGGATAGCGGGGGGCCCACAGATACGCAGTATTTT,CASSLDSGGPTDTQYF
TRBD1,.,TRBV27,TRBJ2-1,TGTGCCAGCAGTCCCGACAGGGGGAAGGGCAGGCATGAGCAGTTCTTC,CASSPDRGKGRHEQFF
TRBD1,.,TRBV18,TRBJ1-4,TGTGCCAGCTCACAACGGACAGGGGGCTACGGTAATGAAAAACTGTTTTTT,CASSQRTGGYGNEKLFF
.,once,TRBV18,TRBJ1-5,TGTGCCAGCTCACGCTATCAGGAATCTGGCAATCAGCCCCAGCATTTT,CASSRYQESGNQPQHF
.,once,TRBV12-3/TRBV12-4,TRBJ1-1,TGTGCCAGCAGGCTACAGGAGAACACTGAAGCTTTCTTT,CASRLQENTEAFF
TRBD1,few,TRBV3-1/TRBV3-2,TRBJ1-6,TGTGCCAGCAGCCAAGAAGGGGCAGGGGGAAATTCACCCCTCCACTTT,CASSQEGAGGNSPLHF
.,.,TRBV7-3,TRBJ1-5,TGTGCCAGCAGCCCTGTTTCTAGCAATCAGCCCCAGCATTTT,CASSPVSSNQPQHF
TRBD1,few,TRBV5-1,TRBJ1-2,TGCGCCAGCAGCTCGACAGGGGAATATGGCTACACCTTC,CASSSTGEYGYTF